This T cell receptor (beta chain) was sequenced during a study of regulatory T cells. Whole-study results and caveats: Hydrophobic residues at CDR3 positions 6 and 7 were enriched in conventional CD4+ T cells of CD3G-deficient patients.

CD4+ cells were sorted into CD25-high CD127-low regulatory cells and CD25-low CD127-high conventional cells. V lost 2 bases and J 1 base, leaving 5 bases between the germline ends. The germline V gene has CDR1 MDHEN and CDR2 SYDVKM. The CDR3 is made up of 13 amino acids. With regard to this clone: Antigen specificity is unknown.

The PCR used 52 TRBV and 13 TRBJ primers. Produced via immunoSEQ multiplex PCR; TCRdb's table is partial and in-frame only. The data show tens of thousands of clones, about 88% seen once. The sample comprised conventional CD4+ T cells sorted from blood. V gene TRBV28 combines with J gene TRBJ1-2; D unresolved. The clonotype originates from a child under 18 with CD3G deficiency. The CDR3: CASSLKLNYGYTF. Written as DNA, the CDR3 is TGTGCCAGCAGTTTAAAGCTTAACTATGGCTACACCTTC.